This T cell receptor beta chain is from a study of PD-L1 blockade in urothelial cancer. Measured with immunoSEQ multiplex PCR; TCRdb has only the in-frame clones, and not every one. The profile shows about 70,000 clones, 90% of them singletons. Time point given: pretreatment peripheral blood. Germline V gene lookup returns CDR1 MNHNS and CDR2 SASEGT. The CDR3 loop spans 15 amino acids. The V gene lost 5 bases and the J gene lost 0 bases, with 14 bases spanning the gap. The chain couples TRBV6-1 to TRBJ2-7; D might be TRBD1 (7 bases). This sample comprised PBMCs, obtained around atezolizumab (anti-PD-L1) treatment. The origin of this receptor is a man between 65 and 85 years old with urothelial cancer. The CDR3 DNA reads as TGTGCCAGCAGTCTCAGGGGGGATAGCTCCTACGAGCAGTACTTC. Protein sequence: CASSLRGDSSYEQYF.